This T cell receptor (beta chain) was observed in a study of cytomegalovirus exposure and HLA in healthy donors (dated by TCRdb to about 2017). In the study overall: According to an earlier analysis of several hundred of the donors, about 179 million T cells yielded over 100 million unique TCR beta sequences and roughly 280 Gb of sequence data. An earlier analysis of several hundred of the donors applied high-throughput TCR beta sequencing to assess whether each TCR beta V gene segment acted as functional or pseudogenic. In a later analysis, previously published TCR beta repertoires from hundreds of donors were re-analyzed and high-resolution HLA genotyping was added so that TCR occurrence patterns could be studied. High-throughput TCR immunosequencing, statistical association of individual TCRs with disease status, and machine learning were combined to predict cytomegalovirus infection status. Using immunosequencing, the study profiled T cell repertoires from about 610 subjects and related those repertoires to cytomegalovirus serostatus. Roughly 5 DR-DQ haplotypes were handled as single units for association and clustering, since linkage in the cohort was strong. Among the roughly 400 genotyped donors, about 85% belonged to the genetic ancestry cluster associated with self-reported Caucasian donors. An early release covering some 640 HLA-typed donors comprised 300 to 350 gigabases of sequencing data and tens of millions of unique TCR sequences. Alongside the repertoire data, information on donor age, sex, ethnicity and CMV serostatus was compiled. Every repertoire in the discovery cohort had been generated on one and the same sequencing platform. Besides the first cohort of approximately 710 subjects, a separate validation cohort made up of some 110 different subjects was used. In a later genetic analysis, genome-wide SNP genotypes for about 65% of the roughly 700 donors were used, and that subset was treated as a discovery cohort. Typing coverage varied by locus: roughly 629-630 donors for A, B, C, DRB1 and DQB1; some 520 for DQA1; more than 600 for DPA1; under 490 for DPB1. Among about 400 genotyped donors of the cohort, an average of roughly 230,000 unique TCR beta nucleotide sequences was sequenced per donor, of which about 18% were non-productive. Both class I and class II loci were covered by HLA typing, at four-digit resolution. The study aimed to test whether cataloging public T cell receptors could reveal signatures of past pathogen exposure. Rather than drawing on any new phenotypic data, the later analysis identified candidate immune exposures from TCR beta sequences and the way those sequences occurred across donors. Summary of the overall study and its limitations: CMV serostatus was the only immune exposure information available for the cohort. This cohort had only TCR beta chains sequenced, and the lack of alpha or paired-chain data limited which features could be detected. At a false discovery rate of 0.05, a later analysis linked about 16,000 TCR beta sequences to specific HLA alleles. Linkage disequilibrium might explain the correlated functional status among segregating V segments, but an unknown experimental factor could not be ruled out. In the study, around 150 TCR beta chains were listed as associated with cytomegalovirus. In a later analysis, TCR association rates were found to vary across HLA loci, with the most associated TCRs seen for DRB1 alleles and the fewest for HLA-C alleles. Because HLA typing was missing for some donors at each locus, association tests included only the typed subset. Broadly in line with IMGT annotations, most TCR beta V segments showed up in productive rearrangements about 87% or about 30% of the time in an earlier analysis of under 700 of the donors. A cluster of highly shared sequence variants was judged likely to represent a technical artifact of the sequencing pipeline. In both the original and validation cohorts, the classifier was reported to diagnose cytomegalovirus status with high specificity and sensitivity. According to a later analysis, most CMV-associated TCR beta chains appeared to be HLA-restricted, and the HLA associations seemed to be driven largely by CMV exposure. An association between a missense DCLRE1C variant and V-gene and J-gene trimming of TCR beta chains was found in a later genetic analysis and replicated in an independent cohort. Sequencing depth was assumed to be roughly uniform across donors in the presence/absence analyses, though that assumption may not hold. A further reported finding was that TCR beta sequences accurately predicted the HLA-A and HLA-B alleles for most subjects in the first cohort. Because counts were too low, roughly 16 rarely observed V segments, including chromosome 9 orphons, were excluded from the earlier analysis of some 590 of the donors. Compared with equally common non-associated chains, HLA-associated TCR beta chains in a later analysis were more clonally expanded and had lower generation probabilities. When HLA alleles, especially DR and DQ, strongly co-occurred, attributing TCR associations to individual alleles was difficult. Because the 87-base-pair reads could not distinguish some IMGT-functional V segments, including TRBV6-2 and TRBV6-3, those segments were excluded. In a later analysis, several top co-occurrence clusters were reported to appear linked to parvovirus B19, influenza, CMV and Epstein-Barr virus. The authors suggested that the approach could potentially be generalized to other disease states and immunological phenotypes. A few of the identified cytomegalovirus-associated TCR beta chains were confirmed in vitro to be specific for cytomegalovirus antigens. According to a later genetic analysis, donors in an Asian-associated ancestry cluster had fewer N-insertions in productive TCRs than the approximately 690-donor mean. Most TCR sequences were observed very rarely across donors, whereas some public TCRs were present in many individuals.

The cohort consisted of 600 to 750 healthy bone marrow donors. At the time of sampling, all cohort members were nominally healthy, though unrecorded immune exposures were likely present. The donor tested CMV seronegative, placing the donor among the roughly 350 seronegative members of the cohort. Each donor provided a peripheral blood sample, and peripheral blood mononuclear cells were used for TCR beta sequencing. Genomic DNA extraction from the blood cell samples was performed with the Qiagen DNeasy Blood Extraction Kit. At the junction V is shortened by 3 bases and J by 3 bases, with 18 bases in between. From the cysteine through the phenylalanine, the CDR3 covers 16 amino acids. Just the 48-base CDR3 DNA is kept, in frame starting at base 1. CDR1 MGHRA and CDR2 YSYEKL are derived from the germline V gene. A word on this clone: The specificity of this receptor is unknown.

Library preparation used the immunoSEQ multiplex PCR assay. For the multiplex PCR, a mixture combining 60 forward primers for TCR Vbeta segments and 13 reverse primers for TCR Jbeta segments was used. The CDR3 region of rearranged TCR beta genes was amplified from genomic DNA with a multiplex PCR assay. The amplified TCR beta libraries were sequenced on the Illumina HiSeq System as 87-base-pair reads. The published analysis was carried out like this. In a later analysis, some 80 million unique TCR beta chains were counted across the approximately 670 repertoires, and approximately 9.9 million of these chains were shared by at least two donors. To remove PCR and sequencing errors, raw reads were error-corrected and collapsed into unique sequences using a nearest-neighbor algorithm that merged closely related sequences. V, D and J gene segments were assigned by aligning CDR3 sequences to IMGT reference sequences. For a sequence to be retained, a match of at least six nucleotides was required to both a V gene segment and a J gene segment. Rearrangements were classified as productive when the CDR3 lacked stop codons and remained in frame with V and J, and all other rearrangements were classified as non-productive. Following IMGT convention, CDR3 was defined as the stretch from the second conserved V-encoded cysteine up to the conserved J-encoded phenylalanine. The earlier analysis of about 640 of the donors excluded any sequence lacking an unambiguous match to a single V gene segment. An earlier analysis of 587 of the donors called V segments functional above 56.7% productive rearrangements and segregating when the between-donor standard deviation exceeded 5%. A statistical classification framework was developed to diagnose cytomegalovirus status using the catalog of TCR beta chain sequences. In a later analysis, TCR nucleotide sequences were compared against IMGT/GENE-DB human TR gene sequences so that V and J genes could be assigned. Using the TCRdist pipeline, a later analysis assigned CDR3 sequences along with most-parsimonious VDJ recombination scenarios. A later analysis defined each TCR beta chain by its CDR3 amino acid sequence plus V-gene family, and excluded reads lacking a unique V-gene family. To address suspected cross-contamination and a sequencing artifact, a later analysis removed approximately 600 highly shared, low-generation-probability nucleotide sequences. A later analysis calculated a clonal expansion index for each public chain from normalized within-repertoire ranks of inferred template counts. Generation probabilities in a later analysis came from a VDJ recombination model fitted to out-of-frame rearrangements, and those results were checked against IGoR. In a later analysis, TCR-TCR, TCR-HLA and TCR-CMV co-occurrence was scored with hypergeometric tests, and a repertoire-size bias correction was applied to TCR pairs. In a later analysis, false discovery rates were estimated by permuting HLA or CMV assignments 20 times. A later analysis grouped co-occurring TCRs with DBSCAN, adding TCRdist sequence similarity when clustering within HLA-allele-positive subsets. Repertoires with fewer than 30,000 or more than 120,000 public chains, plus five repertoires with anomalous nucleotide sharing, were excluded from co-occurrence clustering. TCRdb's version of the immuneACCESS table is confined to in-frame rearrangements and falls short of the full clone set. An unresolved V gene accounts for under half of the shortfall where checked; the remainder is of unknown origin. The V and J calls and clone size come from that table; D and trimming were worked out from the DNA. Per the sample table, the count is tens of thousands of clones. Of the sample, under 4.5% is held by the ten largest clones.

The clonotype originates from a man aged 40-49 years in good health and CMV-seronegative. The chain is assembled from TRBV4-1 and TRBJ2-7; no confident D gene assignment can be made. Sequenced input: PBMCs. The bases are TGCGCCAGCAGCCACCTATCAGGCTTCCCCCACTACGAGCAGTACTTC. Translated, it reads CASSHLSGFPHYEQYF.